The 29 T cell receptor beta chains below come from one sample, sequenced in a study of read filtering for tumor transcriptome and immune sequencing (dated by TCRdb to 2018 to 2020). Sequencing was carried out with an Illumina HiSeq 4000. Starting from 400 ng RNA, TCR libraries were constructed with the Immunoverse kit using molecular barcoded adaptors that cover the alpha/delta and beta/gamma chains. TCRdb applied fastp at Q25 and MiXCR to the public reads, then kept only in-frame beta chains. Each entry is one CDR3 protein sequence, shown with its most common DNA and genes. This sample lists about 60,000 distinct CDR3 sequences; roughly 14% were detected once. The ten largest clones capture approximately 47% of the sample. Source material: a population of CD138-negative cells sorted from bone marrow. Explained via the paper, the cell subset or site label denotes: bone marrow mononuclear cells depleted of CD138+ plasma/myeloma cells by negative magnetic selection. These receptors were collected from a donor at least 40 years old with multiple myeloma.

This clonotype was seen at least ten times. The chain is built from TRBV4-1 and TRBJ2-1, with D perhaps matching TRBD2 (5 bases). V was trimmed by 3 bases and J by 15 bases, leaving 18 bases between them. The CDR3 length is 13 residues. The germline V gene has CDR1 MGHRA and CDR2 YSYEKL. CDR3 amino acids: CASSQTASGGPFF. Written as DNA, the CDR3 is TGCGCCAGCAGCCAGACCGCCTCCGGAGGTCCGTTCTTC.

This clonotype was observed many times. The chain is built from TRBV7-3 and TRBJ2-1, with 7 bases that match TRBD1. V lost 5 bases, J lost 8 bases, and 6 bases stayed unmatched. The CDR3 runs 13 residues. Germline loops: CDR1 SGHTA, CDR2 FQGTGA. The CDR3 here is CASSEDRVDEQFF. In DNA, the CDR3 is TGTGCCAGCAGCGAAGACAGGGTTGATGAGCAGTTCTTC.

This clonotype was counted ten times or more. The chain carries TRBV6-2 or TRBV6-3 and TRBJ2-7; D unclear. V lost 8 bases to trimming and J lost 2 bases, with 7 bases between them. This CDR3 region has 11 residues. Germline V gene sequence: CDR1 MNHEY, CDR2 SVGEGT. DNA of the CDR3: TGTGCCAGCGGGCCAGCCTACGAGCAGTACTTC. Amino acid sequence: CASGPAYEQYF.

This clonotype was counted ten times or more. A junction end diverges from the germline sequence, so it may reflect a read error. The chain is built from TRBV20-1 and TRBJ1-2; D may be TRBD1 (5 bases). Germline values: CDR1 DFQATT, CDR2 SNEGSKA (reference sequence). This CDR3 is built from 10 residues. CDR3 protein: CSAPDSVPFF. CDR3 nucleotides: TGCAGTGCTCCCGACAGCGTGCCCTTCTTC.

A note on this clonotype: Being one base from a much bigger clone, this may be a read error. This chain joins TRBV21-1 and TRBJ2-7; no DNA check was done on the table's D call, TRBD1. TRBV21-1 is a recognized pseudogene. The CDR3 loop spans 16 amino acids. CDR3 sequence: CASRSPPWTGGYEQYF. Written as DNA, the CDR3 is TGTGCCAGCAGATCACCCCCTTGGACAGGGGGCTACGAGCAGTACTTC.

This clonotype was detected many times. The chain couples TRBV7-3 to TRBJ2-6; D remains ambiguous. The V gene's germline CDR1 is SGHTA and CDR2 FQGTGA. The CDR3 has 13 amino acids. V was pared by 8 bases and J by 0 bases, with 5 bases between. CDR3 in DNA: TGTGCCAGCGTCGGCTCTGGGGCCAACGTCCTGACTTTC. This translates into CASVGSGANVLTF. Complete variable domain (other parts from reference TRBV7-3 and TRBJ2-6): GAGVSQTPSNKVTEKGKYVELRCDPISGHTALYWYRQSLGQGPEFLIYFQGTGAADDSGLPNDRFFAVRPEGSVSTLKIQRTERGDSAVYLCASVGSGANVLTFGAGSRLTVL.

Worth noting for this clonotype: This may be a read error, as it is one base from a much larger clone. This chain connects TRBV29-1 to TRBJ1-1, with D perhaps TRBD1 (5 bases). The CDR3 has 16 residues. CDR1 and CDR2 from the germline V gene are SQVTM and ANQGSEA. The CDR3 spells CSVEVSQGMLNTVAFF. The DNA of the CDR3 is TGCAGCGTTGAAGTTTCCCAGGGTATGCTGAACACTGTAGCTTTCTTT.

This clonotype was picked up a small number of times. The J gene is TRBJ2-1, the V gene TRBV5-1; 8 bases agree with TRBD2. V dropped 1 base and J dropped 4; count of bases not matched to a gene: 7. The CDR3 contains 16 residues. CDR1 and CDR2 from the germline V gene are SGHRS and YFSETQ. CDR3: CASSLRREGRYNEQFF. DNA of the CDR3: TGCGCCAGCAGCTTGCGCCGGGAGGGCCGGTACAATGAGCAGTTCTTC.

This clonotype was seen many times. The CDR3: CSARILAEAYEQYF. CDR3 coding DNA: TGCAGTGCTAGAATACTAGCGGAGGCCTACGAGCAGTACTTC. This sequence joins TRBV20-1 and TRBJ2-7; TRBD2 matches 8 bases. V gave up 2 bases and J gave up 2 bases; unmatched junction bases: 5. CDR3 length: 14 amino acids. Germline V gene lookup returns CDR1 DFQATT and CDR2 SNEGSKA (reference sequence).

Concerning this clonotype itself: The junction differs from germline at one of its ends, possibly a read error. The chain uses TRBV7-9 and TRBJ2-1, with 7 nucleotides matching TRBD1. Germline CDR1 SEHNR, CDR2 FQNEAQ (reference sequence). The CDR3 covers 15 residues. CDR3 amino acids: CASTLTRDRYNEQFF. DNA of the CDR3: TGTGCCAGCACCTTAACTAGGGACAGATACAATGAGCAGTTCTTC.

The sample holds many counts of this clonotype. V usage is TRBV13 and J usage is TRBJ2-1, with D hard to call. The CDR3 totals 13 residues. Looked up from germline, CDR1 is PRHDT and CDR2 is FYEKMQ (reference sequence). V was cut by 4 bases and J by 6 bases, with 10 bases left in between. The CDR3 DNA follows: TGTGCCAGCAGCTCGGCTACCTCCAATGAGCAGTTCTTC. It specifies CASSSATSNEQFF.

At least ten counts were recorded for this clonotype. This chain joins TRBV28 and TRBJ2-2; a possible D gene is TRBD2 (6 bases). CDR3 length: 15 residues. V was trimmed by 3 bases and J by 1 base, leaving 9 bases between them. Germline values: CDR1 MDHEN, CDR2 SYDVKM. CDR3 nucleotides: TGTGCCAGCAGTTTCCACGGGGGGAACACCGGGGAGCTGTTTTTT. It yields the protein CASSFHGGNTGELFF. Using reference TRBV28 and TRBJ2-2 for the parts outside the CDR3, the full variable domain is DVKVTQSSRYLVKRTGEKVFLECVQDMDHENMFWYRQDPGLGLRLIYFSYDVKMKEKGDIPEGYSVSREKKERFSLILESASTNQTSMYLCASSFHGGNTGELFFGEGSRLTVL.

On this clonotype: This CDR3 fails to terminate in the conserved phenylalanine or tryptophan, so it likely reflects a read error. The chain has TRBV28 and TRBJ2-3, with D possibly called TRBD1 or TRBD2 (6 bases each). The CDR3 is 15 amino acids. Looked up from germline, CDR1 is MDHEN and CDR2 is SYDVKM. V lost 3 bases and J lost 6, with 16 bases in between. The CDR3 is CASSFLQGLGDTQYL. CDR3 nucleotide sequence: TGTGCCAGCAGTTTTCTACAGGGACTCGGGGATACGCAGTATTTA.

At least ten counts were recorded for this clonotype. The chain uses TRBV7-2 and TRBJ2-7; 13 bases map to TRBD2. The CDR3 spans 15 residues. Germline values: CDR1 SGHTA, CDR2 FQGNSA. The V gene end was trimmed by 4 bases and the J gene end by 6 bases; junction bases not matched to a gene: 6. CDR3 region: CASSSQLAGGGEQYF. In DNA, the CDR3 is TGTGCCAGCAGCTCCCAACTAGCGGGAGGGGGCGAGCAGTACTTC.

This clonotype occurred a few times. The gene calls are TRBV3-1 and TRBJ2-1; D is ambiguous. Germline values: CDR1 LGHDT, CDR2 YNNKEL (reference sequence). This CDR3 is 16 amino acids long. Trimming removed 3 bases at V and 8 bases at J, with 20 bases between. This CDR3 is CASSHRPTGVSDEQFF. The CDR3 DNA reads TGTGCCAGCAGCCACCGACCCACTGGGGTTTCCGATGAGCAGTTCTTC.

On this clonotype: This may be a read error, as it is one base from a much larger clone. The rearrangement uses TRBV5-1 and TRBJ2-5; 7 bases match TRBD1. From germline, CDR1 is SGHRS and CDR2 YFSETQ. The CDR3 length is 13 residues. With 7 bases clipped from V and 7 bases from J, the junction kept 10 bases outside the gene matches. CDR3 loop: CASGQTGMGTQYF. The CDR3 nucleotides are TGCGCCAGCGGACAGACAGGGATGGGGACCCAGTACTTC.

This clonotype has at least ten counts. The gene calls are TRBV28 and TRBJ1-2, with 10 nucleotides matching TRBD1. Per germline, CDR1 MDHEN and CDR2 SYDVKM. The V segment lost 9 bases and the J segment 4 bases; nucleotides outside the gene matches: 14. The length of the CDR3 is 16 residues. The CDR3 region is CASNPPDRGNGYGYTF. The DNA for the CDR3 is TGTGCCAGTAACCCTCCGGACAGGGGGAACGGCTATGGCTACACCTTC.

The chain carries TRBV19 and TRBJ2-1; 8 positions match TRBD2. V shed 3 bases, J shed 8 bases, and the junction held 9 bases outside the gene matches. CDR3 length equals 15 residues. Germline V CDR1 and CDR2: LNHDA, SQIVND (reference sequence). The CDR3 loop is CASSIFAGGHYEQFF. The CDR3 nucleotides read TGTGCCAGTAGTATTTTCGCGGGAGGTCATTATGAGCAGTTCTTC.

Many counts were recorded for this clonotype. V and J are TRBV19 and TRBJ1-1; no firm D call. The CDR3 extends over 14 amino acids. V was trimmed by 6 bases and J by 0 bases, leaving 11 bases between them. Germline lookup yields CDR1 LNHDA and CDR2 SQIVND (reference sequence). CDR3 sequence: CASSLYTVNTEAFF. The CDR3 nucleotides read TGTGCCAGTAGCCTATATACAGTGAACACTGAAGCTTTCTTT.

This clonotype occurred many times. This chain's CDR3 is CASSAALTGGYNEQFF. The CDR3 bases are TGTGCCAGCAGCGCAGCCCTAACGGGAGGTTACAATGAGCAGTTCTTC. The chain has TRBV7-8 and TRBJ2-1; 7 nucleotides align to TRBD2. Germline V gene data show CDR1 as SGHVS and CDR2 as FQNEAQ. This CDR3 region has 16 residues. Trimming at V came to 5 bases and at J to 4 bases, leaving 11 bases not matched to a gene.

The rearrangement links TRBV7-3 to TRBJ2-3; the D gene is possibly TRBD2 (5 bases). The CDR3 sequence is 15 residues long. The germline V gene has CDR1 SGHTA and CDR2 FQGTGA. The germline V and J ends were trimmed by 2 bases and 1 base, with 10 bases remaining between them. CDR3 residues: CASSLLARGTDTQYF. The DNA for the CDR3 is TGTGCCAGCAGCTTATTAGCGAGGGGCACAGATACGCAGTATTTT.

Concerning this clonotype itself: It may be a read error: a sequence one base away is much more abundant. The CDR3 protein is CASGIDRAGTEAFF. CDR3 DNA: TGTGCCAGCGGGATTGACAGGGCTGGAACTGAAGCTTTCTTT. The chain carries TRBV6-6 and TRBJ1-1; 7 bases match TRBD1. The V and J ends lost 8 bases and 5 bases, in that order; junction bases with no gene match: 11. The germline V gene encodes CDR1 MNHNY and CDR2 SVGAGI (reference sequence). CDR3 length: 14 residues.

The sample holds a few counts of this clonotype. The gene calls are TRBV11-2 and TRBJ2-1, with 10 bases lining up with TRBD2. The CDR3 has 18 residues. The germline gives CDR1 SGHAT, CDR2 FQNNGV. Unmatched junction bases numbered 14, after V lost 5 bases and J lost 4 bases. Here the CDR3 DNA reads TGTGCCAGCAGCCCTCCGACTTGGACTAGCGGAAAGTACAATGAGCAGTTCTTC. Its translation is CASSPPTWTSGKYNEQFF.

Comments on this clonotype: This clone may be a read error of a much larger clone one base away. This chain connects TRBV12-3 or TRBV12-4 to TRBJ1-6, with D unclear. The CDR3 sequence is 14 residues long. V was trimmed by 4 bases and J by 8 bases, leaving 12 bases between them. DNA for the CDR3: TGTGCCAGCAGTTCGGACGAGTACTATTCACCCCTCCACTTT. Translation: CASSSDEYYSPLHF.

This clonotype came up many times. This chain uses TRBV5-1 with TRBJ1-5, with a weak D call TRBD1 (5 bases). Germline lookup yields CDR1 SGHRS and CDR2 YFSETQ. V lost 4 bases and J 6 bases, leaving 14 bases between the germline ends. The CDR3 has 14 amino acids. The CDR3 spells CASSDLRGPQPQHF. The CDR3 bases are TGCGCCAGCAGCGACTTGAGGGGACCTCAGCCCCAGCATTTT.

This clonotype was recorded at least ten times. The genes are TRBV7-2 and TRBJ2-7; possible D gene TRBD2, 7 bases. Trimming left V 6 bases short and J 0 bases short, with 15 bases between. Germline lookup yields CDR1 SGHTA and CDR2 FQGNSA. The CDR3 consists of 15 residues. CDR3 amino acids: CASRGEGGLSYEQYF. For the CDR3, the DNA is TGTGCCAGCAGGGGCGAGGGGGGGCTCTCCTACGAGCAGTACTTC.

This clonotype showed up many times. The chain uses TRBV18 and TRBJ2-1; TRBD2 matches at 9 bases. The CDR3 runs to 15 residues. V lost 0 bases to trimming and J lost 7 bases; unmatched junction nucleotides: 4. Germline V gene data show CDR1 as KGHSH and CDR2 as LQKENI. The CDR3 sequence is CASSPPREGRNEQFF. The CDR3 nucleotides are TGTGCCAGCTCACCACCGCGGGAGGGCCGAAATGAGCAGTTCTTC.

Notes on this clonotype: A read error is possible here, since a much larger clone lies one base away. The chain recombines TRBV7-9 with TRBJ1-4; a weak D match, TRBD1 (5 bases). CDR3 length: 12 amino acids. In germline, CDR1 is SEHNR, CDR2 FQNEAQ (reference sequence). The CDR3 coding sequence is TGTGCCAGCGAGGGGTATAATGAAAGACTGTTTTTT. Its translation: CASEGYNERLFF.

This clonotype was detected many times. A single base separates this from a much larger clone, so it may be a read error. As the CDR3 is not closed by the conserved phenylalanine or tryptophan, this likely results from a read error. This sequence joins TRBV29-1 and TRBJ2-1; 9 bases map to TRBD1. The CDR3 spans 13 residues. Germline V gene data show CDR1 as SQVTM and CDR2 as ANQGSEA. J was trimmed by 5 bases and V by 4 bases; bases with no gene match: 3. The CDR3 is CSVGDRVNNEQFL. In DNA, the CDR3 is TGCAGCGTTGGGGACAGGGTTAACAATGAGCAGTTCCTC.